These 4 T cell receptor beta chains were all obtained from the same sample, sequenced in a study of blood T cells in healthy people across ages. Using a J-beta primer mix together with a sample-barcoded 5' primer, a second PCR was run for roughly 7 to 12 cycles. MiXCR, applied by TCRdb to the 5' RACE reads, yields one record per CDR3 protein. The repertoire holds 850,000 or so distinct CDR3 sequences, with 29% as singletons. Sequencing input: blood. The receptors originated from an elderly woman in good health.

This clonotype was picked up many times. This chain joins TRBV27 and TRBJ2-5; the D is unclear. Trimming shortened V by 4 bases and J by 1 base, and 10 bases separated the two germline ends. Germline CDR1 is MNHEY and CDR2 is SMNVEV (reference sequence). This CDR3 is 14 amino acids long. CDR3 loop: CASSSSGRQETQYF. The DNA of the CDR3 is TGTGCCAGCAGTTCCTCGGGCCGCCAAGAGACCCAGTACTTC.

As to this clonotype: A much bigger clone sits one base away, suggesting this may be a read error. The chain carries TRBV5-1 and TRBJ2-1; 9 bases line up with TRBD1. The CDR3 loop spans 14 amino acids. After removal of 0 bases from V and 8 bases from J, the junction contained 3 bases not matched to a gene. Germline V lookup: CDR1 SGHRS, CDR2 YFSETQ. The CDR3 coding sequence is TGCGCCAGCAGCTTGGACAGGGGGCACGATGAGCAGTTCTTC. Translation: CASSLDRGHDEQFF.

This rearrangement joins TRBV9 to TRBJ2-5; 8 nucleotides match TRBD2. Germline CDR1 is SGDLS and CDR2 is YYNGEE. V lost 4 bases to trimming and J lost 5 bases; unmatched junction nucleotides: 10. The CDR3 runs to 15 residues. The CDR3 protein is CASSTHGGAPETQYF. The CDR3 bases are TGTGCCAGCAGCACACACGGGGGGGCCCCCGAGACCCAGTACTTC.

The V gene is TRBV7-9, the J gene TRBJ2-2; 7 nucleotides agree with TRBD1. The CDR3 length is 14 residues. Germline values: CDR1 SEHNR, CDR2 FQNEAQ (reference sequence). The trim removed 0 bases at V and 5 bases at J, leaving 0 bases unmatched. Here the CDR3 reads CASSLADRTGELFF. DNA of the CDR3: TGTGCCAGCAGCTTAGCGGACAGGACCGGGGAGCTGTTTTTT.